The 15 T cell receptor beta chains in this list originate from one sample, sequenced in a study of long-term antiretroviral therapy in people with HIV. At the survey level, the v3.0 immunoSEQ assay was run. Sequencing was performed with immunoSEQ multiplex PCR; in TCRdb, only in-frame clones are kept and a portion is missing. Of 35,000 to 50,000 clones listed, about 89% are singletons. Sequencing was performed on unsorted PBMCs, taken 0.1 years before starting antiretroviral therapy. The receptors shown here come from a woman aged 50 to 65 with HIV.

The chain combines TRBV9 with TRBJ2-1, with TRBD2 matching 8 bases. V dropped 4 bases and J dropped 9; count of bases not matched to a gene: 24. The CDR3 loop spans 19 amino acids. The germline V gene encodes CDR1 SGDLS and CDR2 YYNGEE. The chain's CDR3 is CASSNGGAFSIGVSGEQFF. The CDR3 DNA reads TGTGCCAGCAGCAACGGGGGGGCCTTTTCGATCGGAGTATCGGGTGAGCAGTTCTTC.

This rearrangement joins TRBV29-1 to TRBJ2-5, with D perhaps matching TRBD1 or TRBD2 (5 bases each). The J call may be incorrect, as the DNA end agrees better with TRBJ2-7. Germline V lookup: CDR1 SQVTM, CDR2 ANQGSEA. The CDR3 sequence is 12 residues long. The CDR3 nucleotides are TGCAGCGGGGGTCGTGGGGGATACGAGCAGTACTTC. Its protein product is CSGGRGGYEQYF.

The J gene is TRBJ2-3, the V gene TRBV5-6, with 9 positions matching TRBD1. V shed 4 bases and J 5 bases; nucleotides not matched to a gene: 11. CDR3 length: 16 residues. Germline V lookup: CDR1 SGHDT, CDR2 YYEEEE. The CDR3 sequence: CASSRRNRGRGDTQYF. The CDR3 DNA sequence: TGTGCCAGCAGCAGGCGCAACAGGGGGCGTGGAGATACGCAGTATTTT. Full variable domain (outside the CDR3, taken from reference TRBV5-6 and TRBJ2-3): DAGVTQSPTHLIKTRGQQVTLRCSPKSGHDTVSWYQQALGQGPQFIFQYYEEEERQRGNFPDRFSGHQFPNYSSELNVNALLLGDSALYLCASSRRNRGRGDTQYFGPGTRLTVL.

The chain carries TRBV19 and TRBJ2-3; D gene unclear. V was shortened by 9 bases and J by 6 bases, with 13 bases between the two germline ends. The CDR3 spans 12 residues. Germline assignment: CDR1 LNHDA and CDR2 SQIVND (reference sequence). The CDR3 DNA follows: TGTGCCAGCAAGTCGGGTTTGGATACGCAGTATTTT. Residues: CASKSGLDTQYF.

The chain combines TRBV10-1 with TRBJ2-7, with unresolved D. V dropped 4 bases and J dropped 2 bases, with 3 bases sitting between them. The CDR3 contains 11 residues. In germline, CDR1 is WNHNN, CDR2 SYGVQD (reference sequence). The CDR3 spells CASSGTYEQYF. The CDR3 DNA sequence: TGCGCCAGCAGTGGGACCTACGAGCAGTACTTC.

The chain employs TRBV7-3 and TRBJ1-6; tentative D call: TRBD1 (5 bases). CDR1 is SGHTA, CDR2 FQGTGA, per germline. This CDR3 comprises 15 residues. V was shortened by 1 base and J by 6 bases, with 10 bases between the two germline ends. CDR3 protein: CASSLNGGGNSPLHF. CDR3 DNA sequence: TGTGCCAGCAGCTTAAATGGGGGGGGTAATTCACCCCTCCACTTT. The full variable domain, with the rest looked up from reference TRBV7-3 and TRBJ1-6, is GAGVSQTPSNKVTEKGKYVELRCDPISGHTALYWYRQSLGQGPEFLIYFQGTGAADDSGLPNDRFFAVRPEGSVSTLKIQRTERGDSAVYLCASSLNGGGNSPLHFGNGTRLTVT.

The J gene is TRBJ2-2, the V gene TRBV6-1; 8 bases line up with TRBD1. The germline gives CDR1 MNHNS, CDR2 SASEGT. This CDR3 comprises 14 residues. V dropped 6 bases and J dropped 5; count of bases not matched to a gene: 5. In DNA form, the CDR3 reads TGTGCCAGCAGACAGGGGGTGTATACCGGGGAGCTGTTTTTT. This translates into CASRQGVYTGELFF.

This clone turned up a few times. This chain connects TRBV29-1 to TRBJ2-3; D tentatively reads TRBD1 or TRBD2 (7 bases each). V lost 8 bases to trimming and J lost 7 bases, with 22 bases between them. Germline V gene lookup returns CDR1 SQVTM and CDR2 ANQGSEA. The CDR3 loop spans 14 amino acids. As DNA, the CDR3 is TGCAGCTACCGACGGGGGGACAGTTTAAATACGCAGTATTTT. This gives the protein CSYRRGDSLNTQYF.

In DNA, the CDR3 is TGTGCCAGCAGTTTAGGGAGTACAGAAAATAATTCACCCCTCCACTTT. Its protein product is CASSLGSTENNSPLHF. The J gene is TRBJ1-6, the V gene TRBV27; D unresolved. V lost 2 bases and J 5 bases, leaving 13 bases between the germline ends. This CDR3 comprises 16 residues. The germline V gene has CDR1 MNHEY and CDR2 SMNVEV (reference sequence).

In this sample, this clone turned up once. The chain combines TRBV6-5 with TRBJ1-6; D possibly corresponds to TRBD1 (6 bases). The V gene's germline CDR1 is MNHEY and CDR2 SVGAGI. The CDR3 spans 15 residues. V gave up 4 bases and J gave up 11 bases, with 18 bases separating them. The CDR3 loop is CASSFSRGGGTPLHF. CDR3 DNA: TGTGCCAGCAGTTTTTCCCGCGGAGGGGGGACACCCCTCCACTTT.

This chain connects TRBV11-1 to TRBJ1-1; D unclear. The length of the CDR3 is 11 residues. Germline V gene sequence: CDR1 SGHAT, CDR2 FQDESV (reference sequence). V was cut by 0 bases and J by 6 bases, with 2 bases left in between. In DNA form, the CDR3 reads TGTGCCAGCAGCTTAGCTTCTGAAGCTTTCTTT. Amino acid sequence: CASSLASEAFF. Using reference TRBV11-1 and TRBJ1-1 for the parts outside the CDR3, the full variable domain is EAEVAQSPRYKITEKSQAVAFWCDPISGHATLYWYRQILGQGPELLVQFQDESVVDDSQLPKDRFSAERLKGVDSTLKIQPAELGDSAMYLCASSLASEAFFGQGTRLTVV.

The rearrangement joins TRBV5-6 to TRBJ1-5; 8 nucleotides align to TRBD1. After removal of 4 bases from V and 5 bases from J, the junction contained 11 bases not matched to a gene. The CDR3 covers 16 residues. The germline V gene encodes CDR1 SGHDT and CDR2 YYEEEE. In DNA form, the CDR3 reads TGTGCCAGCAGCGGGAGGACAGGGAGGGAGGATCAGCCCCAGCATTTT. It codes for CASSGRTGREDQPQHF.

CDR3 coding DNA: TGTGCCAGCAGCTTAGCCCGACAAACAGATACGCAGTATTTT. This encodes CASSLARQTDTQYF. This sequence joins TRBV11-2 and TRBJ2-3; no clear D gene. V shed 1 base and J shed 3 bases, with 8 bases lying between them. Germline assignment: CDR1 SGHAT and CDR2 FQNNGV. This CDR3 comprises 14 residues.

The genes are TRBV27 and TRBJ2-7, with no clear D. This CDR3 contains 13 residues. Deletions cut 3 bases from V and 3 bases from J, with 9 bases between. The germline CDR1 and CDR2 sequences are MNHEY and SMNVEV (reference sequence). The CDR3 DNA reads TGTGCCAGCAGTTTCAGGCCAGACTACGAGCAGTACTTC. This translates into CASSFRPDYEQYF.

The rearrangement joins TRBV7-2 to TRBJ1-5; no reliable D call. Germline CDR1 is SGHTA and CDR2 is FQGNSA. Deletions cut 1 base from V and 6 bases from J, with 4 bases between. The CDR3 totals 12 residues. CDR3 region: CASSLGSQPQHF. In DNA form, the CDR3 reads TGTGCCAGCAGCTTAGGTAGTCAGCCCCAGCATTTT. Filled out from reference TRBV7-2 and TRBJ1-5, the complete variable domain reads GAGVSQSPSNKVTEKGKDVELRCDPISGHTALYWYRQSLGQGLEFLIYFQGNSAPDKSGLPSDRFSAERTGGSVSTLTIQRTQQEDSAVYLCASSLGSQPQHFGDGTRLSIL.